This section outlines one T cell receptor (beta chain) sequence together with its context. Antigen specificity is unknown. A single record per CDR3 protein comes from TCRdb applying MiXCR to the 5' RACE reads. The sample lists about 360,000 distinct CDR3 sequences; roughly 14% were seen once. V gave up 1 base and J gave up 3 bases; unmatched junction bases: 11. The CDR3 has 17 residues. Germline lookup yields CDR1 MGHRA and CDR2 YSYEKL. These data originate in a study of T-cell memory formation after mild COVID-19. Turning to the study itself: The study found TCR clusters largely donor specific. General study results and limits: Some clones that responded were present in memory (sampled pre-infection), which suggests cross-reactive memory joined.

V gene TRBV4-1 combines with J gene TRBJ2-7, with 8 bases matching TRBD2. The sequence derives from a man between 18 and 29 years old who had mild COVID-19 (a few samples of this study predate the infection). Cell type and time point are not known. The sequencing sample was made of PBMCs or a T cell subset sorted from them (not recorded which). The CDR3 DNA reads TGCGCCAGCAGCCAAGGTCAGGGCGGGGGGATCGTCTACGAGCAGTACTTC. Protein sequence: CASSQGQGGGIVYEQYF.